Below, 9 T cell receptor beta chains from the same sample are listed, as sequenced in a study of Ad26.COV2.S vaccination and SARS-CoV-2 variants. TCRdb's table, derived via immunoSEQ multiplex PCR, lists solely in-frame clones and lacks some. In the table there are some 350,000 clones, about nine tenths of which are singletons. Treatment described: 15 to 20 received Ad26.COV2.S at low or high dose, single or two shots; about five received placebo; per-sample allocation not given. Samples analyzed were those drawn on day 63 after the first vaccine or placebo injection. This specimen was peripheral blood, taken in a trial of Ad26.COV2.S vaccine versus placebo. The source is a person between 18 and 59 years old who received the Ad26.COV2.S COVID-19 vaccine or a placebo.

The rearrangement joins TRBV27 to TRBJ1-2; D call uncertain. The CDR3 spans 15 residues. The germline gives CDR1 MNHEY, CDR2 SMNVEV (reference sequence). V was cut by 5 bases and J by 4 bases, with 17 bases left in between. As DNA, the CDR3 is TGTGCCAGCAGTACGGGTCGTGAAGGGCCCTATGGCTACACCTTC. Encoded protein: CASSTGREGPYGYTF.

The chain couples TRBV14 to TRBJ1-2; the D is unclear. The germline gives CDR1 SGHDN, CDR2 FVKESK. Trimming stripped 0 bases from V and 0 bases from J, with 14 bases between. The CDR3 has 17 amino acids. The CDR3 DNA follows: TGTGCCAGCAGCCAAGATAATTTCGACGGCGCTAACTATGGCTACACCTTC. As protein: CASSQDNFDGANYGYTF.

This chain uses TRBV4-3 with TRBJ1-2, with 9 bases identical to TRBD1. V gave up 4 bases and J gave up 2 bases; unmatched junction bases: 2. The CDR3 totals 14 residues. Germline CDR1 reads LGHNA; CDR2 reads YSLEER. This CDR3 is CASSPDRGNYGYTF. The CDR3 bases are TGCGCCAGCAGCCCCGACAGGGGGAACTATGGCTACACCTTC.

V gene TRBV3-1 (or the pseudogene TRBV3-2) combines with J gene TRBJ2-2, with 8 bases lining up with TRBD2. The V segment lost 0 bases and the J segment 7 bases; nucleotides outside the gene matches: 13. CDR1 is LGHDT, CDR2 YNNKEL, per germline (reference sequence). The CDR3 sequence is 18 residues long. The CDR3 region has the DNA TGTGCCAGCAGCCAAGAGGGACCTAGCATCGGGAGGGGCGGGGAGCTGTTTTTT. This gives the protein CASSQEGPSIGRGGELFF.

The chain combines TRBV15 with TRBJ2-2; 10 bases align to TRBD2. V dropped 7 bases and J dropped 6; count of bases not matched to a gene: 11. The CDR3 extends over 16 amino acids. Germline CDR1 is LNHNV and CDR2 is YYDKDF (reference sequence). Here the CDR3 reads CATNGDGTSVSGELFF. The DNA for the CDR3 is TGTGCCACCAATGGAGACGGGACTAGCGTTTCCGGGGAGCTGTTTTTT.

The genes are TRBV7-2 and TRBJ1-2; 11 nucleotides align to TRBD1. The length of the CDR3 is 14 residues. The V gene end was trimmed by 10 bases and the J gene end by 4 bases; junction bases not matched to a gene: 8. In germline, CDR1 is SGHTA, CDR2 FQGNSA. CDR3 coding DNA: TGTGCCATCACTCGGACAGGGGGCCCCTATGGCTACACCTTC. Translation gives CAITRTGGPYGYTF.

This chain connects TRBV4-1 to TRBJ2-2, with D perhaps TRBD1 or TRBD2 (6 bases each). CDR1 is MGHRA, CDR2 YSYEKL, per germline. Trimming left V 6 bases short and J 1 base short, with 18 bases between. CDR3 length equals 17 residues. As DNA, the CDR3 is TGCGCCAGCAGGCAAAAATTAGGGGGGCTGAACACCGGGGAGCTGTTTTTT. Translated: CASRQKLGGLNTGELFF.

The rearrangement links TRBV27 to TRBJ2-2; 9 bases are a match to TRBD1. J was trimmed by 5 bases and V by 6 bases; bases with no gene match: 1. Germline CDR1 and CDR2: MNHEY and SMNVEV (reference sequence). The CDR3 covers 13 residues. The CDR3 bases are TGTGCCAGCAGCGGGACAGGGACCGGGGAGCTGTTTTTT. Protein product: CASSGTGTGELFF.

This chain joins TRBV6-6 and TRBJ2-2; D is undetermined. CDR1 and CDR2 from the germline V gene are MNHNY and SVGAGI (reference sequence). V shed 7 bases and J shed 7 bases, with 7 bases lying between them. The CDR3 is 11 amino acids. The DNA of the CDR3 is TGTGCCAGCATTACTTTCGGGGAGCTGTTTTTT. Residues: CASITFGELFF.